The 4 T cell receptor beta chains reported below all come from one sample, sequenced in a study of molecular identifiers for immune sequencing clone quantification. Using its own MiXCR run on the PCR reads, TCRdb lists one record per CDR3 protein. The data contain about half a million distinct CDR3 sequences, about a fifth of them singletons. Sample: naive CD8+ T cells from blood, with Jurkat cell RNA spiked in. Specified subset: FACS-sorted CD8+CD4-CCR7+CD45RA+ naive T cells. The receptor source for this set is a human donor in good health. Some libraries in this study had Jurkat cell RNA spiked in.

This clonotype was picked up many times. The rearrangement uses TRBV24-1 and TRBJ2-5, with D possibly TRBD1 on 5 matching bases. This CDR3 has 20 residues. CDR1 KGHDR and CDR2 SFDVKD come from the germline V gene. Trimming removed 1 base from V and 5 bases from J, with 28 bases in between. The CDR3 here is CATSDFSTYDSSSDSETQYF. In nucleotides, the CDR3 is TGTGCCACCAGTGATTTCTCAACTTACGACAGTTCCAGCGATTCGGAGACCCAGTACTTC.

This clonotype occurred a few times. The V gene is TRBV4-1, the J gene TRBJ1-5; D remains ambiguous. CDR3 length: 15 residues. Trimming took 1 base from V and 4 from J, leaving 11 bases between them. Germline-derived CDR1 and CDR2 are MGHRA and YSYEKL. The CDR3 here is CASSQATTLNQPQHF. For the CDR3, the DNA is TGCGCCAGCAGCCAAGCCACGACACTTAATCAGCCCCAGCATTTT.

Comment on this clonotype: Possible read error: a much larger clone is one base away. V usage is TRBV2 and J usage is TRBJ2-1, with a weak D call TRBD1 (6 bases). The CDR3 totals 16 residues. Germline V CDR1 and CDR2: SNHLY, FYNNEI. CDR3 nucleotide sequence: TGTGCCAGCAGTCACAGGGACGGCGGCGCGTACAGTGAGCAGTTCTTC. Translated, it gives CASSHRDGGAYSEQFF.

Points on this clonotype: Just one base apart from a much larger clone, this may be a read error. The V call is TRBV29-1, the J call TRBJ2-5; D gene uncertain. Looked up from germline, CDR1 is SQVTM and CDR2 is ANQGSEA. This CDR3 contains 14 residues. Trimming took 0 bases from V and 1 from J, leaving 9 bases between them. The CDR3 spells CSVEDCQSQETQYF. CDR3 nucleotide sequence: TGCAGCGTTGAAGATTGTCAGTCCCAAGAGACCCAGTACTTC.